These 11 T cell receptor beta chains came from one sample sequenced in a study of chemoradiotherapy in HPV16-positive cancers. Data came from immunoSEQ multiplex PCR; TCRdb stores just in-frame clones and leaves some out. The data hold around 2,000 clones, with around 80% observed a single time. Here the sequenced sample was tumor tissue, taken from a patient who underwent chemoradiotherapy. Source of these receptors: a human donor with HPV-associated anogenital cancer.

The rearrangement joins TRBV5-1 to TRBJ1-5; weak D call: TRBD1 (6 bases). The CDR3 loop spans 16 amino acids. The germline V gene encodes CDR1 SGHRS and CDR2 YFSETQ. The germline V and J ends were trimmed by 3 bases and 4 bases, with 17 bases remaining between them. CDR3 region: CASSSSWGAGNQPQHF. CDR3 bases: TGCGCCAGCAGCTCTTCGTGGGGGGCAGGAAATCAGCCCCAGCATTTT.

J is TRBJ2-3 and V is TRBV19; 8 bases line up with TRBD1. With V trimmed by 6 bases and J by 3 bases, 5 bases remained unmatched. Germline V gene sequence: CDR1 LNHDA, CDR2 SQIVND (reference sequence). This CDR3 is built from 14 residues. CDR3 bases: TGTGCCAGTAGCGGACAGGGCAGGACAGATACGCAGTATTTT. Amino acid sequence: CASSGQGRTDTQYF.

The chain carries TRBV5-1 and TRBJ2-3; the match to TRBD2 covers 11 bases. V was pared by 3 bases and J by 1 base, with 1 base of the junction left unmatched. This CDR3 is 15 amino acids long. The germline V gene encodes CDR1 SGHRS and CDR2 YFSETQ. CDR3 DNA: TGCGCCAGCAGCTCGGGACTAGCGGGCACAGATACGCAGTATTTT. It yields the protein CASSSGLAGTDTQYF.

The rearrangement joins TRBV21-1 to TRBJ1-5; TRBD1 reflects the table's D call only, with no check against the DNA. TRBV21-1 represents a pseudogene. This CDR3 spans 17 amino acids. This chain's CDR3 is CASSKEVTGETGQPQHF. In DNA, the CDR3 is TGTGCCAGCAGCAAAGAAGTCACAGGGGAAACGGGTCAGCCCCAGCATTTT.

The CDR3 here is CASSLTRGNTEAFF. CDR3 coding DNA: TGCGCCAGCAGCTTGACGAGGGGGAACACTGAAGCTTTCTTT. The chain uses TRBV5-1 and TRBJ1-1; D might be TRBD1 (5 bases). Germline values: CDR1 SGHRS, CDR2 YFSETQ. Deletions cut 1 base from V and 1 base from J, with 8 bases between. This CDR3 spans 14 amino acids.

The chain uses TRBV30 and TRBJ2-6; unclear D gene. Germline V gives CDR1 GTSNPN, CDR2 SVGIG (reference sequence). Trimming removed 5 bases from V and 5 bases from J, with 19 bases in between. The CDR3 totals 16 residues. CDR3 in amino acids: CAWVVWRQSRANVLTF. DNA for the CDR3: TGTGCCTGGGTTGTCTGGCGTCAAAGTCGGGCCAACGTCCTGACTTTC.

V gene TRBV27 combines with J gene TRBJ2-2; D not resolved. V lost 3 bases and J lost 5, with 10 bases in between. The CDR3 consists of 14 residues. The germline gives CDR1 MNHEY, CDR2 SMNVEV (reference sequence). The CDR3 nucleotides read TGTGCCAGCAGTTTGCGACCGCGAACCGGGGAGCTGTTTTTT. Translated, it gives CASSLRPRTGELFF.

This clone was seen more than once but under ten times. This chain connects TRBV2 to TRBJ1-2, with D perhaps matching TRBD1 (5 bases). CDR3 size: 13 residues. Germline V gene lookup returns CDR1 SNHLY and CDR2 FYNNEI. With 6 bases removed from V and 5 bases from J, the gap between germline ends came to 13 bases. In nucleotides, the CDR3 is TGTGCCAGCAGAGGGACGGTGGCTTATGGCTACACCTTC. Translation: CASRGTVAYGYTF.

The V call is TRBV6-4, the J call TRBJ2-3; possible D gene TRBD2, 6 bases. V lost 0 bases to trimming and J lost 0 bases, with 7 bases between them. The germline CDR1 and CDR2 sequences are MRHNA and SNTAGT. This CDR3 comprises 15 residues. Here the CDR3 DNA reads TGTGCCAGCAGTGACTCCGGGGGTAGCACAGATACGCAGTATTTT. The encoded protein is CASSDSGGSTDTQYF.

The rearrangement uses TRBV5-1 and TRBJ1-4; 9 nucleotides agree with TRBD1. The CDR3 is 15 amino acids. Germline lookup yields CDR1 SGHRS and CDR2 YFSETQ. V gave up 0 bases and J gave up 5 bases; unmatched junction bases: 2. This chain's CDR3 is CASSLDGTGNEKLFF. For the CDR3, the DNA is TGCGCCAGCAGCTTGGACGGGACAGGGAATGAAAAACTGTTTTTT.

V and J are TRBV9 and TRBJ2-3; TRBD2 might be the D (6 bases). The CDR3 consists of 15 residues. The germline CDR1 and CDR2 sequences are SGDLS and YYNGEE. V shed 0 bases and J shed 4 bases, with 12 bases lying between them. CDR3 sequence reads: CASSVEAGWADTQYF. The CDR3 DNA follows: TGTGCCAGCAGCGTAGAGGCGGGGTGGGCAGATACGCAGTATTTT.